One sample yielded the 18 T cell receptor beta chains listed below, sequenced in a study of cytomegalovirus exposure and HLA in healthy donors. PCR employed 60 Vbeta and 13 Jbeta primers. TCRdb's table, derived via immunoSEQ multiplex PCR, lists solely in-frame clones and lacks some. The data show more than 85,000 clones, with about 80% seen just once and under 3% held by the top ten. The source material was PBMCs. The receptors derive from an older woman in good health and CMV-seropositive.

This clone is classed as medium-sized (0.01 to 0.1%). V gene TRBV6-6 combines with J gene TRBJ1-2, with D possibly matching TRBD1 (6 bases). CDR1 is MNHNY and CDR2 is SVGAGI in the germline V gene (reference sequence). The CDR3 is 15 amino acids. V lost 5 bases and J 6 bases, leaving 19 bases between the germline ends. CDR3 residues: CASSQLPGTTDGYTF. CDR3 sequence (DNA): TGTGCCAGCAGTCAGTTACCCGGGACAACGGATGGCTACACCTTC.

In DNA, the CDR3 is TGTGCCAGCAGCGTAGGACAACTTGATACGCAGTATTTT. Its protein product is CASSVGQLDTQYF. This chain joins TRBV9 and TRBJ2-3; D remains ambiguous. The germline V gene has CDR1 SGDLS and CDR2 YYNGEE. V lost 0 bases and J lost 6, with 8 bases in between. This CDR3 contains 13 residues.

The V and J genes are TRBV9 and TRBJ2-1, with D unresolved. V lost 3 bases and J 4 bases, leaving 11 bases between the germline ends. Germline CDR1 is SGDLS and CDR2 is YYNGEE. This CDR3 contains 14 residues. The CDR3 DNA reads as TGTGCCAGCAGCGAATCTTCAGGTTACAATGAGCAGTTCTTC. It translates to CASSESSGYNEQFF.

The chain uses TRBV5-1 and TRBJ2-2; D ambiguous. The CDR3 runs 14 residues. The ends were cut back, 1 base at V and 4 bases at J, with 8 bases in the middle. CDR1 SGHRS and CDR2 YFSETQ come from the germline V gene. The CDR3 is CASSLPTGTGELFF. In DNA, the CDR3 is TGCGCCAGCAGCTTGCCCACGGGCACCGGGGAGCTGTTTTTT.

The chain combines TRBV6-6 with TRBJ2-1, with a weak D call TRBD1 (6 bases). The CDR3 loop spans 16 amino acids. Trimming shortened V by 6 bases and J by 3 bases, and 18 bases separated the two germline ends. Looked up from germline, CDR1 is MNHNY and CDR2 is SVGAGI (reference sequence). CDR3 DNA: TGTGCCAGCAGCCGCGTTAGGGGGAACCTCTACAATGAGCAGTTCTTC. As protein: CASSRVRGNLYNEQFF.

The gene calls are TRBV29-1 and TRBJ2-1; no definite D call. The CDR3 length is 13 residues. CDR1 is SQVTM, CDR2 ANQGSEA, per germline. The germline V and J ends were trimmed by 8 bases and 2 bases, with 13 bases remaining between them. The DNA for the CDR3 is TGCAGCTCCCGTGAGTCCGCCTACAATGAGCAGTTCTTC. It specifies CSSRESAYNEQFF.

The chain has TRBV15 and TRBJ2-7; D is unclear. Germline CDR1 LNHNV, CDR2 YYDKDF (reference sequence). V was cut by 0 bases and J by 2 bases, with 5 bases left in between. The CDR3 loop spans 13 amino acids. For the CDR3, the DNA is TGTGCCACCAGCAGAGACCCTGCCTACGAGCAGTACTTC. This sequence encodes CATSRDPAYEQYF.

The chain employs TRBV7-9 and TRBJ2-2; a weak D match, TRBD1 (6 bases). V lost 3 bases, J lost 2 bases, and 7 bases lay in between. The germline CDR1 and CDR2 sequences are SEHNR and FQNEAQ (reference sequence). The CDR3 runs to 14 residues. The CDR3 spells CASSLDSNTGELFF. The CDR3, as DNA: TGTGCCAGCAGCTTGGACAGTAACACCGGGGAGCTGTTTTTT.

The V and J genes are TRBV15 and TRBJ1-3; the D is unclear. This CDR3 spans 14 amino acids. Germline V gives CDR1 LNHNV, CDR2 YYDKDF (reference sequence). Trimming took 9 bases from V and 0 from J, leaving 12 bases between them. CDR3 amino acids: CATLDPNSGNTIYF. Written as DNA, the CDR3 is TGTGCCACTCTAGACCCGAACTCTGGAAACACCATATATTTT. Variable domain in full (rest from reference TRBV15 and TRBJ1-3): DAMVIQNPRYQVTQFGKPVTLSCSQTLNHNVMYWYQQKSSQAPKLLFHYYDKDFNNEADTPDNFQSRRPNTSFCFLDIRSPGLGDTAMYLCATLDPNSGNTIYFGEGSWLTVV.

This chain connects TRBV10-3 to TRBJ1-4, with 7 positions matching TRBD1. J was trimmed by 6 bases and V by 6 bases; bases with no gene match: 13. The CDR3 covers 16 residues. CDR1 is ENHRY and CDR2 is SYGVKD in the germline V gene. The CDR3 spells CAIRGGQTDTDEKLFF. DNA for the CDR3: TGTGCCATCAGAGGGGGCCAGACAGACACAGATGAAAAACTGTTTTTT.

The chain uses TRBV18 and TRBJ2-5, with 11 nucleotides matching TRBD1. The CDR3 loop spans 15 amino acids. From germline, CDR1 is KGHSH and CDR2 LQKENI. V was clipped by 6 bases and J by 4 bases; unmatched bases: 7. The CDR3: CASSRTGTGGETQYF. DNA of the CDR3: TGTGCCAGCTCTCGTACCGGGACAGGGGGAGAGACCCAGTACTTC.

This chain uses TRBV6-1 with TRBJ2-1; weak D call: TRBD2 (6 bases). V lost 8 bases and J lost 5, with 10 bases in between. The CDR3 is 12 amino acids. The germline V gene encodes CDR1 MNHNS and CDR2 SASEGT. The CDR3 sequence: CASRAGNNEQFF. The CDR3 nucleotides read TGTGCCAGCCGGGCGGGGAACAATGAGCAGTTCTTC.

The chain employs TRBV5-4 and TRBJ2-5, with D possibly TRBD2 on 7 matching bases. Deletions cut 4 bases from V and 0 bases from J, with 19 bases between. The CDR3 loop spans 17 amino acids. Per germline, CDR1 SGHNT and CDR2 YYREEE (reference sequence). This CDR3 reads CASSPGASGWYQETQYF. The CDR3, as DNA: TGTGCCAGCAGCCCGGGGGCTAGCGGTTGGTACCAAGAGACCCAGTACTTC.

The rearrangement uses TRBV5-1 and TRBJ2-3; no reliable D call. Trimming pared 0 bases from V and 4 bases from J, leaving 12 bases between. The germline V gene has CDR1 SGHRS and CDR2 YFSETQ. CDR3 length: 15 residues. The CDR3 region has the DNA TGCGCCAGCAGCTTGGCCGTTCTAGTCGCAGATACGCAGTATTTT. Protein: CASSLAVLVADTQYF. The full variable domain, completed using reference TRBV5-1 and TRBJ2-3, is KAGVTQTPRYLIKTRGQQVTLSCSPISGHRSVSWYQQTPGQGLQFLFEYFSETQRNKGNFPGRFSGRQFSNSRSEMNVSTLELGDSALYLCASSLAVLVADTQYFGPGTRLTVL.

This clone occurred a few times. This chain connects TRBV18 to TRBJ2-1, with 10 bases fitting TRBD2. The CDR3 spans 15 residues. The V segment lost 4 bases and the J segment 5 bases; nucleotides outside the gene matches: 5. The germline gives CDR1 KGHSH, CDR2 LQKENI. The CDR3 loop is CASSRPGTSDNEQFF. DNA of the CDR3: TGTGCCAGCTCACGCCCCGGGACTAGCGACAATGAGCAGTTCTTC.

In this sample, this clone turned up once. The chain recombines TRBV2 with TRBJ2-6, with a possible D match to TRBD1 (6 bases). The CDR3 contains 17 residues. The V end was cut by 1 base, the J end by 0 bases, with 10 bases between. Germline lookup yields CDR1 SNHLY and CDR2 FYNNEI. The CDR3 DNA reads as TGTGCCAGCAGTGAAGGAGGACAGATCTCTGGGGCCAACGTCCTGACTTTC. This translates into CASSEGGQISGANVLTF.

This clone was seen once. Other nucleotide sequences in the sample specify the same CDR3. This chain connects TRBV10-1 to TRBJ2-3, with D possibly matching TRBD1 (6 bases). The CDR3 runs to 16 residues. CDR1 WNHNN and CDR2 SYGVQD come from the germline V gene (reference sequence). The germline V and J ends were trimmed by 5 bases and 0 bases, with 15 bases remaining between them. CDR3 nucleotides: TGCGCCAGCAGTCTAGGGACACCTACCAGCACAGATACGCAGTATTTT. Amino acid sequence: CASSLGTPTSTDTQYF.

The rearrangement joins TRBV28 to TRBJ1-5, with 9 nucleotides matching TRBD1. The ends lost 1 base at V and 6 bases at J; junction bases unmatched: 7. There are 16 residues in the CDR3. Germline CDR1 reads MDHEN; CDR2 reads SYDVKM. The CDR3 bases are TGTGCCAGCAGTTTATTTCGGGACAGGGTGACTCAGCCCCAGCATTTT. Its translation is CASSLFRDRVTQPQHF.